This section outlines one TCR beta chain sequence together with its context. The antigen is undetermined. Assay: immunoSEQ multiplex PCR; the TCRdb copy retains only in-frame clones and omits some. The sample comprises some 50,000 clones, approximately 89% of which are singletons, and roughly 15% rests with the top ten. The CDR3 is 18 residues long. V gave up 0 bases and J gave up 5 bases; unmatched junction bases: 9. Germline CDR1 is ENHRY and CDR2 is SYGVKD. These data are taken from a study of Tregs in tolerant kidney transplant recipients. Mixed chimerism was transient after nonmyeloablative marrow transplants from related graft donors. Study-level results: Some patients' samples used different primers over time, so nucleotide sequences weren't comparable. In tolerant patients, donor-specific Tregs outgrew total Tregs, suggesting antigen-driven expansion. No direct test of biological reproducibility was done here. Few patients were studied, so findings need validation in larger groups.

J is TRBJ2-3 and V is TRBV10-3, with 12 bases fitting TRBD2. Sequencing used CD8+ T cells from blood (PBMCs), obtained 12 months after the transplant. The receptor comes from a human patient who received a combined kidney and bone marrow transplant. The graft donor may account for some of the T cells. CDR3 sequence reads: CAISESVTSGSRVDTQYF. In nucleotides, the CDR3 is TGTGCCATCAGTGAGTCGGTGACTAGCGGGAGTCGGGTAGATACGCAGTATTTT.